One T cell receptor (beta chain) is described in this entry. The antigen is not known. The data were produced by immunoSEQ multiplex PCR, yet TCRdb's version contains in-frame clones alone and is incomplete. The sample includes 150,000 to 200,000 clones, roughly 89% of them seen just once. This specimen belongs to a study of cytomegalovirus exposure and HLA in healthy donors. Overall study context: The approximately 110 validation repertoires and the roughly 700 first-cohort repertoires shared a platform, a later analysis reported. Broader study findings: Rarity marked most TCR sequences, yet some public TCRs occurred in many donors. Associated with cytomegalovirus, according to the listing, were approximately 160 TCR beta chains. The authors confirmed in vitro that a few CMV-associated chains were specific for CMV antigens.

This CDR3 is 13 amino acids long. CDR1 and CDR2 from the germline V gene are PRHDT and FYEKMQ (reference sequence). Unmatched junction bases numbered 1, after V lost 3 bases and J lost 4 bases. The receptor was derived from a woman in her twenties or thirties in good health and CMV-seronegative. V and J are TRBV13 and TRBJ2-7, with 9 bases fitting TRBD1. The material sequenced was PBMCs. In DNA form, the CDR3 reads TGTGCCAGCAGCTTGACAGGGGGGTACGAGCAGTACTTC. This encodes CASSLTGGYEQYF.